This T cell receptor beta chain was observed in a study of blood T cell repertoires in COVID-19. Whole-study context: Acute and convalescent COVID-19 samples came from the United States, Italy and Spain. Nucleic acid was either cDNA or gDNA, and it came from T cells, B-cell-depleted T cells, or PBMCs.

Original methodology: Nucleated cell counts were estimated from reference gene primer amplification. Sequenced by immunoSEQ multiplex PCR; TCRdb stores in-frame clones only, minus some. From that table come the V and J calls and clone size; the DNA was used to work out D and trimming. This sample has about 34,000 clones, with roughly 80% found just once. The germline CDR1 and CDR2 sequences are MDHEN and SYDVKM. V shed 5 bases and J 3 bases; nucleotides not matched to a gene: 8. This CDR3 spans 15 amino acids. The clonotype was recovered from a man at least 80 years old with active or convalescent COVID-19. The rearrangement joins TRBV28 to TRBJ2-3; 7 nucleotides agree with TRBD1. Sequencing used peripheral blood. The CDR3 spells CASSTRHRGTDTQYF. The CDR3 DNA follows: TGTGCCAGCAGTACACGACACAGGGGAACAGATACGCAGTATTTT.